This TCR beta chain came from a study of beta chain features in type 1 diabetes. Broader study findings: Type 1 diabetes patients had moderately but significantly shorter TCRB CDR3s in all four CD4+ subsets. There were fewer insertions and more deletions at the VDJ junctions of type 1 diabetes patients. For cells with high TCR expression, cDNA sequencing could yield over-representation.

CDR1 and CDR2 (germline): SEHNR, FQNEAQ (reference sequence). Trimming removed 5 bases from V and 7 bases from J; junction bases left unmatched: 11. The CDR3 has 14 residues. Every isolated RNA sample was fully reverse transcribed, so sequencing captured expressed TCRB transcripts. Profiled with immunoSEQ multiplex PCR; TCRdb holds only in-frame clones, not every one. Here the sample spans around 710,000 clones, around an eighth being singletons. This clone came up a few times. Its antigen is unknown. This sequence joins TRBV7-9 and TRBJ2-7, with TRBD1 identical over 7 bases. The source of this sequence is a man aged 25 to 45 with type 1 diabetes. The specimen sequenced was naive CD4+ T cells from blood. The CDR3 loop reads CASSPRQGPLEQYF. The CDR3 DNA is TGTGCCAGCAGCCCTCGACAGGGCCCCTTAGAGCAGTACTTC.